This TCR beta chain comes out of a study of T cells in Graves' hyperthyroidism and ophthalmopathy. Study results and limitations: Progression to ophthalmopathy was predicted a median of about 6.6 months early.

The TCR beta CDR3 regions underwent amplification using RNA transcripts as the source. In the first-round RT-PCR of the TCR CDR3, the HTBI primer set was used. TCRdb used MiXCR to reprocess the multiplex PCR reads, holding one entry per CDR3 protein. The sample carries approximately 600,000 distinct CDR3 sequences, roughly 20% recorded once. Trimming cost V 6 bases and J 6 bases; bases outside gene matches: 11. The germline gives CDR1 MNHEY, CDR2 SMNVEV (reference sequence). This CDR3 has 17 residues. This clonotype showed up many times. Its antigen is currently unknown. Reasons for excluding patients were uncontrolled infection, other autoimmune disease, pregnancy or lactation.

The sample taken for sequencing was blood. The chain is built from TRBV27 and TRBJ2-1, with 13 bases identical to TRBD2. The TCR comes from a young man with Graves' ophthalmopathy. Here the CDR3 DNA reads TGTGCCAGCAGCCGGGGGGACGGACTAGCGGGAGTCAATGAGCAGTTCTTC. This sequence encodes CASSRGDGLAGVNEQFF.